This T cell receptor (beta chain) was sequenced during a study of blood T cells in healthy people across ages. CDR3 length: 14 amino acids. Germline V CDR1 and CDR2: LGHDT, YNNKEL (reference sequence). For this clonotype: At one of its ends the junction is not consistent with the germline gene, which may arise from a read error.

Alongside a J-beta primer mix, a sample-barcoded 5' primer served in a second PCR lasting about 7 to 11 cycles. TCRdb re-derived calls from the 5' RACE reads in MiXCR, one entry per CDR3 protein. The sample lists about 1.6 million distinct CDR3 sequences, 30% to 40% occurring once. This sequence was found in a woman under 40 in good health. The sequenced sample was blood. The rearrangement links TRBV3-1 to TRBJ1-2, with a tentative D call TRBD1 (5 bases). In nucleotides, the CDR3 is TGTGCCATCAGCCAAGGGCCCCCCGCAGGGCACCTCACCTTC. Amino acids: CAISQGPPAGHLTF.